This passage covers 9 T cell receptor beta chains from one sample sequenced in a study of T cell responses to AZD1222 COVID-19 vaccine. Produced via immunoSEQ multiplex PCR; TCRdb's table is partial and in-frame only. This sample has under 70,000 clones, with approximately 79% found just once. The source material was peripheral blood, sampled on day 0 of MenACWY control vaccination. Receptors originate from an adult in good health.

V usage is TRBV20-1 and J usage is TRBJ2-5; D gene uncertain. The CDR3 spans 15 residues. Per the germline V gene, CDR1 is DFQATT and CDR2 is SNEGSKA (reference sequence). Trimming cost V 6 bases and J 4 bases, with 21 bases left between them. CDR3 sequence (DNA): TGCAGTGCAAGTGATCCCGGGTCTTCCGTAGAGACCCAGTACTTC. It is translated as CSASDPGSSVETQYF.

J is TRBJ2-7 and V is TRBV4-2, with TRBD1 matching over 9 bases. This CDR3 has 17 residues. Germline V gene lookup returns CDR1 LGHNA and CDR2 YNFKEQ. V was clipped by 0 bases and J by 1 base; unmatched bases: 7. CDR3 DNA sequence: TGTGCCAGCAGCCAAGAGGCTAGGACAGGGGAGTCCTACGAGCAGTACTTC. It translates to CASSQEARTGESYEQYF.

J is TRBJ2-7 and V is TRBV10-3, with 7 bases lining up with TRBD1. The CDR3 has 15 residues. V shed 3 bases, J shed 3 bases, and the junction held 8 bases outside the gene matches. The germline gives CDR1 ENHRY, CDR2 SYGVKD. The CDR3: CAISDSGTASYEQYF. Written as DNA, the CDR3 is TGTGCCATCAGTGATTCCGGGACAGCCAGCTACGAGCAGTACTTC.

In its sample, this clone was seen once. V is TRBV30 and J is TRBJ2-3; no firm D call. CDR3 length equals 13 residues. From germline, CDR1 is GTSNPN and CDR2 SVGIG (reference sequence). Trimming pared 1 base from V and 5 bases from J, leaving 10 bases between. CDR3 DNA sequence: TGTGCCTGGAGTGCCAGCGAGTTAGATACGCAGTATTTT. Its translation is CAWSASELDTQYF. The variable domain in full, completed from reference TRBV30 and TRBJ2-3, reads SQTIHQWPATLVQPVGSPLSLECTVEGTSNPNLYWYRQAAGRGLQLLFYSVGIGQISSEVPQNLSASRPQDRQFILSSKKLLLSDSGFYLCAWSASELDTQYFGPGTRLTVL.

The rearrangement links TRBV28 to TRBJ1-5, with 7 bases fitting TRBD1. The germline V gene has CDR1 MDHEN and CDR2 SYDVKM. V lost 6 bases and J lost 1; bases outside the gene matches: 6. There are 15 residues in the CDR3. The CDR3, as DNA: TGTGCCAGCAGATCGGGACAGCTAAGCAATCAGCCCCAGCATTTT. Amino acid sequence: CASRSGQLSNQPQHF.

The gene calls are TRBV4-2 and TRBJ1-2; no clear D. Trimming stripped 0 bases from V and 2 bases from J, with 4 bases between. The length of the CDR3 is 13 residues. Germline lookup yields CDR1 LGHNA and CDR2 YNFKEQ. In DNA, the CDR3 is TGTGCCAGCAGCCAAGAAAGCAACTATGGCTACACCTTC. This translates into CASSQESNYGYTF.

V is TRBV4-3 and J is TRBJ1-4; no clear D gene. The CDR3 contains 14 residues. CDR1 is LGHNA and CDR2 is YSLEER in the germline V gene. Between the trimmed V and J ends, which lost 2 bases and 4 bases, there was a span of 8 bases. The DNA for the CDR3 is TGCGCCAGCAGCCAAAGGGAGTTTAATGAAAAACTGTTTTTT. This encodes CASSQREFNEKLFF.

The CDR3: CASTPGGFTEQYF. In DNA form, the CDR3 reads TGTGCCAGCACCCCCGGAGGGTTTACGGAGCAGTACTTC. This chain uses TRBV2 with TRBJ2-7; D is possibly TRBD2 (6 bases). This CDR3 contains 13 residues. The germline gives CDR1 SNHLY, CDR2 FYNNEI. The V end lost 7 bases, the J end lost 7 bases, and 17 bases lay between the germline ends.

V and J are TRBV7-9 and TRBJ2-1; 7 nucleotides match TRBD1. CDR1 is SEHNR, CDR2 FQNEAQ, per germline (reference sequence). V trimming: 6 bases; J trimming: 5 bases; junction bases outside the gene matches: 10. The CDR3 extends over 15 amino acids. CDR3 coding DNA: TGTGCCAGCAGGATATCGGGACAGCAAAACAATGAGCAGTTCTTC. Its protein is CASRISGQQNNEQFF.